This T cell receptor beta chain emerged from a study of Ad26.COV2.S vaccination and SARS-CoV-2 variants (dated by TCRdb to about 2021). Context from the whole study: Vaccine-arm donors came from COV1001, a multicentre, randomized, double-blind, placebo-controlled phase I-IIa trial of Ad26.COV2.S in healthy adults. Dosing of Ad26.COV2.S was intramuscular, at either 5x10^10 or 1x10^11 viral particles, delivered as one shot or as two shots spaced 56 days apart. Trial participants were randomized into five groups of five, in which low-dose or high-dose Ad26.COV2.S was given once or twice, or placebo was given on both occasions. TCRbeta repertoire sequencing served as the tool for gauging how specific and how broad the SARS-CoV-2-reactive T cell receptors were following Ad26.COV2.S vaccination. The TCR-sequenced set comprised around 30 samples: some 19 Ad26.COV2.S vaccine recipients, 5 placebo recipients and 8 SARS-CoV-2 convalescent individuals. Investigators remained blinded to trial group allocation during experiments and outcome assessment. Broader findings and caveats from the paper: The study was not powered to compare responses between vaccine doses or regimens. According to the authors, total T cell responses may have been underestimated by the TCR breadth and depth analyses. After vaccination, spike-specific CD8+ and CD4+ T cell responses were reported to show substantial breadth. Ad26.COV2.S recipients had higher spike-specific TCR breadth than placebo recipients (P = 0.0014). Comparable non-spike TCR breadth was observed between vaccine and placebo recipients, consistent with only spike being contained in the vaccine.

The treatment or condition label on this specimen signifies: over 15 received Ad26.COV2.S at low or high dose, single or two shots; 5 received placebo; per-sample allocation not given. Repertoires of vaccine and placebo recipients were sequenced from samples collected on day 63 after the first injection. Cohort 1b enrolled 20 to 30 adults aged 18-55 years at a single site in Boston, USA, between 29 July and 7 August 2020. Ad26.COV2.S was a replication-incompetent adenovirus type 26 vector that expressed a prefusion-stabilized SARS-CoV-2 spike protein derived from the original Wuhan strain. The germline V gene (reference sequence) provides CDR1 PRHDT and CDR2 FYEKMQ. At the junction V is shortened by 1 base and J by 2 bases, with 12 bases in between. The CDR3 measures 15 amino acids from cysteine to phenylalanine. Only the CDR3 part of the read is kept: 45 bases, read in frame from the first base.

The immunoSEQ Assay was used to sequence TCRbeta CDR3 regions. After extraction, genomic DNA underwent amplification by bias-controlled multiplex PCR, followed by high-throughput sequencing. As for the authors' bioinformatics: Collapsing and filtering of sequences were performed to quantify the absolute abundance of each unique TCRbeta CDR3 region. T cell fraction was estimated by normalizing TCRbeta template counts to usable DNA, which was measured by amplifying reference genes present in all nucleated cells. Repertoire TCRs were annotated as SARS-CoV-2-specific by exact matching of V gene, CDR3 amino acid sequence and J gene to a known reactive TCR set. The reference SARS-CoV-2 TCR set was derived from MIRA and filtered for enrichment in COVID-19-positive ImmuneCODE repertoires, a step that removed public or cross-reactive TCRs. Drawing on the MIRA antigens, annotated TCRs were analysed further at the level of specific ORF or position within ORF. Breadth was defined as the number of annotated unique rearrangements divided by the total number of unique productive rearrangements, and depth was defined as the summed frequency of the annotated unique rearrangements. Group comparisons of TCR breadth used two-sided Wilcoxon rank-sum tests. TCRdb retrieved this table from immuneACCESS and kept in-frame rearrangements only. Not all clones are present; in checked studies, unresolved V genes account for under half, and no reason is known for the remainder. D and trimming come from the DNA, and the V and J calls and clone size come from that table. The sample has some 250,000 clones on record, approximately 88% of them singletons. Around a tenth of the sample comes from the top ten.

In the case of this clone: Its recognized antigen is unknown. No much larger clone exists at a distance of one base, and base qualities are not known.

This sample comprised peripheral blood, obtained in a trial of Ad26.COV2.S vaccine versus placebo. The clonotype originates from a person between 18 and 59 years old who received the Ad26.COV2.S COVID-19 vaccine or a placebo. The chain is assembled from TRBV13 and TRBJ2-7; no D gene call is confident. The nucleotide sequence reads as follows: TGTGCCAGCAGCTTAGAGCCGACATTAACCTACGAGCAGTACTTC. Translated, it gives CASSLEPTLTYEQYF.